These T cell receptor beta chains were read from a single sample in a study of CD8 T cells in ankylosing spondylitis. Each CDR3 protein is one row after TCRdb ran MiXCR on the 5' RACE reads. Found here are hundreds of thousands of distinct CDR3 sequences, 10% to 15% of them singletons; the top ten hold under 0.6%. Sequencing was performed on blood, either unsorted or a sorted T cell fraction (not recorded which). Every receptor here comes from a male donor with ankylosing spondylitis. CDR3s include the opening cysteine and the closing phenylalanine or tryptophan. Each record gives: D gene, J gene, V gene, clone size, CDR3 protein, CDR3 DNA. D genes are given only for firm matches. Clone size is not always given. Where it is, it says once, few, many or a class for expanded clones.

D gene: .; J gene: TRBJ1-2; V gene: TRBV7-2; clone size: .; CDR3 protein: CASTRGGLQEGGYTF; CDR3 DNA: TGTGCCAGCACCCGAGGCGGTCTCCAAGAAGGGGGCTACACCTTC
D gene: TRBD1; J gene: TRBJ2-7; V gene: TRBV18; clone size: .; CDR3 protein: CASLFDTGGHEQYF; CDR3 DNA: TGTGCCAGCCTCTTCGATACAGGGGGCCACGAGCAGTACTTC
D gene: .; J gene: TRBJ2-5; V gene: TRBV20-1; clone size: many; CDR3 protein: CSAFPGNGETQYF; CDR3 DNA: TGCAGTGCTTTCCCAGGGAACGGAGAGACCCAGTACTTC
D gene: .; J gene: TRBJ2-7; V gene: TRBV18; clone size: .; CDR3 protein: CASSPFGPNDILQYF; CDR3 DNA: TGTGCCAGCTCACCCTTCGGACCCAATGATATCTTGCAGTACTTC
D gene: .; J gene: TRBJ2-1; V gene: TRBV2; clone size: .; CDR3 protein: CATRTGEYNEQFF; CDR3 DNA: TGTGCTACCAGGACGGGAGAATACAATGAGCAGTTCTTC
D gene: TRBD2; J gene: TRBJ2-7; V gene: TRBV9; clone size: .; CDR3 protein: CASSVHPHGLAGGEQYF; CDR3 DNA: TGTGCCAGCAGCGTTCATCCCCATGGACTAGCGGGGGGCGAGCAGTACTTC
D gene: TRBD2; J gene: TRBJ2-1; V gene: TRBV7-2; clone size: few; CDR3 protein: CASSLAGWGGEQFF; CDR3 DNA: TGTGCCAGCAGCTTAGCGGGCTGGGGGGGTGAGCAGTTCTTC
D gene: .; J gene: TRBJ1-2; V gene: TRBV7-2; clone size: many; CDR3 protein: CASSSRTGYGYTF; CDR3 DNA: TGTGCCAGCAGCTCTCGGACGGGCTATGGCTACACCTTC
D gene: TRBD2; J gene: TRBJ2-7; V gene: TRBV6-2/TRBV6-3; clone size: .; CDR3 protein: CASSFGTSGFREQYF; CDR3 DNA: TGTGCCAGCAGTTTCGGGACTAGCGGTTTTCGGGAGCAGTACTTC
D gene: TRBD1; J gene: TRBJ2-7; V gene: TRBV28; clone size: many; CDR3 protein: CASRTGPSYEQYF; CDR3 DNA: TGTGCCAGCAGGACAGGGCCCTCCTACGAGCAGTACTTC
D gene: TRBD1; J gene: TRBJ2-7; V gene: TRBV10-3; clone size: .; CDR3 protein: CAIRPDRGTYEQYF; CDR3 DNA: TGTGCCATCAGACCCGACAGGGGGACCTACGAGCAGTACTTC
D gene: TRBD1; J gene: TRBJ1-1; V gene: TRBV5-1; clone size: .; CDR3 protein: CASSTYRGLNTEAFF; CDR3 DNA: TGCGCCAGCAGCACTTACAGGGGCCTGAACACTGAAGCTTTCTTT
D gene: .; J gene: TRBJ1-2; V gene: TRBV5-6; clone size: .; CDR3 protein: CASSLSPGVNYGYTF; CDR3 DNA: TGTGCCAGCAGCTTGTCCCCAGGGGTTAACTATGGCTACACCTTC
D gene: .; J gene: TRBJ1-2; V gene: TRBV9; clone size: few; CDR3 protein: CASSVDIGGRGHGYTF; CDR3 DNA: TGTGCCAGCAGCGTAGACATAGGTGGCAGGGGACATGGCTACACCTTC
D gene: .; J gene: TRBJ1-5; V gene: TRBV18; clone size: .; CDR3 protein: CASSPPAGHQPQHF; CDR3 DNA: TGTGCCAGCTCACCACCTGCTGGTCATCAGCCCCAGCATTTT
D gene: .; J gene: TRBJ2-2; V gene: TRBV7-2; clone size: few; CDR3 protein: CASSFLAGTGELFF; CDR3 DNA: TGTGCCAGCAGCTTTTTGGCGGGCACCGGGGAGCTGTTTTTT
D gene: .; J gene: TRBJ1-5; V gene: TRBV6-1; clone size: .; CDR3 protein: CASSQRIFQPQHF; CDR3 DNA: TGTGCCAGCAGCCAAAGGATATTTCAGCCCCAGCATTTT
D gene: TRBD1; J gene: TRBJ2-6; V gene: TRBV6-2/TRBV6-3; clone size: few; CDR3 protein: CASTLRTGRSGANVLTF; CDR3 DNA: TGTGCCAGCACGCTTCGGACAGGTCGCTCTGGGGCCAACGTCCTGACTTTC
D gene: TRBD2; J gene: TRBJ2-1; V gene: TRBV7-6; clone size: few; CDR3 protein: CASSYDWTSPYNEQFF; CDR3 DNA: TGTGCCAGCAGCTACGACTGGACTAGCCCCTACAATGAGCAGTTCTTC
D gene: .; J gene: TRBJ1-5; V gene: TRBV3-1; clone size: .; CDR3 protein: CASSQDPRLSAGQPQHF; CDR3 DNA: TGTGCCAGCAGCCAAGATCCACGCCTGTCAGCGGGTCAGCCCCAGCATTTT
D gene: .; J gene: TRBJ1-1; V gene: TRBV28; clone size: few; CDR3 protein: CASSLFGEGDTEAFF; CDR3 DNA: TGTGCCAGCAGTTTATTTGGGGAGGGAGACACTGAAGCTTTCTTT
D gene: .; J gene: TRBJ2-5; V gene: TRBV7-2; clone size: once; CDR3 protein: CASSRRLQETQYF; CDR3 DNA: TGTGCCAGCAGCCGCAGACTCCAAGAGACCCAGTACTTC
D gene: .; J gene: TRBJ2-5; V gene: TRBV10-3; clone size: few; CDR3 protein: CAISDSDPQMETQYF; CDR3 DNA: TGTGCCATCAGTGACTCAGACCCACAAATGGAGACCCAGTACTTC
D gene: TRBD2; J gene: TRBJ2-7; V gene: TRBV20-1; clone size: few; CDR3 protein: CSAPGVAGAEQYF; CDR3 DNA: TGCAGTGCCCCCGGGGTAGCGGGAGCCGAGCAGTACTTC
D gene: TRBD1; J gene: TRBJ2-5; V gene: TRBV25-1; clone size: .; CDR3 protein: CASSAPDRAETQYF; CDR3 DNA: TGTGCCAGCAGTGCGCCGGACAGGGCCGAGACCCAGTACTTC
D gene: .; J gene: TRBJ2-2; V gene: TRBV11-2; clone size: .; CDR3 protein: CASSLGGWGGELFF; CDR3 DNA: TGTGCCAGCAGCTTAGGGGGTTGGGGCGGGGAGCTGTTTTTT
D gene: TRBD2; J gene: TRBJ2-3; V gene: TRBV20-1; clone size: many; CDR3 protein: CSARAGGATDTQYF; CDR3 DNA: TGCAGTGCTCGTGCGGGGGGGGCGACAGATACGCAGTATTTT
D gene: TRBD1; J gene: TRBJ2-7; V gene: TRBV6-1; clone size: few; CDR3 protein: CASSRYTGDYEQYF; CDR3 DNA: TGTGCCAGCAGTCGTTATACAGGGGACTACGAGCAGTACTTC
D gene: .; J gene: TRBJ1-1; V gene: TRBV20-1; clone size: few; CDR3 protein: CSAWGGGMNTEAFF; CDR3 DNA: TGCAGTGCCTGGGGGGGAGGGATGAACACTGAAGCTTTCTTT
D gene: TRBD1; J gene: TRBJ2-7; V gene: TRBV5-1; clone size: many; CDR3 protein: CASSLAEGDSSYEQYF; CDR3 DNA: TGCGCCAGCAGCTTGGCGGAAGGGGACAGCTCCTACGAGCAGTACTTC
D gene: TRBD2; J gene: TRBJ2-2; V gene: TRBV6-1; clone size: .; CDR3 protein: CASSRWEGHTGELFF; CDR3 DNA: TGTGCCAGCAGTAGATGGGAGGGTCACACCGGGGAGCTGTTTTTT
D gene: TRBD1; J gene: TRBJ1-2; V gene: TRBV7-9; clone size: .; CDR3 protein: CASSHWDREEYGYTF; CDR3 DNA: TGTGCCAGCAGCCATTGGGACAGGGAGGAATATGGCTACACCTTC
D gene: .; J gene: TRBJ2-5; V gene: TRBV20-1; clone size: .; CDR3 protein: CSAPPSGVATQYF; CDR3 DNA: TGCAGTGCCCCCCCTTCGGGAGTGGCGACCCAGTACTTC
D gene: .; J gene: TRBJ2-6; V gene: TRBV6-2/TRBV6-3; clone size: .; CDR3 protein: CASSFWPRFSGANVLTF; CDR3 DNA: TGTGCCAGCAGTTTTTGGCCCCGGTTCTCTGGGGCCAACGTCCTGACTTTC
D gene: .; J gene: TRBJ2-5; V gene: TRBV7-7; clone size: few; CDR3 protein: CASSSGVGYPGETQYF; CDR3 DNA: TGTGCTAGCAGCTCCGGTGTCGGCTACCCAGGGGAGACCCAGTACTTC
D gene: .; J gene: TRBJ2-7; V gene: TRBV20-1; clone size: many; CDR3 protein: CSASLALTYEQYF; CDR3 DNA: TGCAGTGCTAGTTTAGCGCTGACCTACGAGCAGTACTTC
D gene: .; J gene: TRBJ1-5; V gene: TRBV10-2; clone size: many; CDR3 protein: CASTQGDQPQHF; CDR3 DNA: TGCGCCAGCACCCAGGGAGATCAGCCCCAGCATTTT
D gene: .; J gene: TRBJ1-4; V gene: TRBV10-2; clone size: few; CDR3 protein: CASSDPGEKLFF; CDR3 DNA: TGCGCCAGCAGTGATCCGGGAGAAAAACTGTTTTTT
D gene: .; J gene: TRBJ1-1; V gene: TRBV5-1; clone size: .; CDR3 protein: CARSSGVGNTEAFF; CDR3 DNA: TGCGCCAGAAGCTCGGGGGTAGGGAACACTGAAGCTTTCTTT